A single sample gave rise to the 31 T cell receptor beta chains below, sequenced in a study of shared clonotypes between healthy human individuals. The repertoire was sequenced with immunoSEQ multiplex PCR; TCRdb's copy has only in-frame clones and lacks some. The data hold approximately 530,000 clones, with approximately 95% observed a single time. The sample taken for sequencing was naive CD4+ T cells sorted from blood. As for subset: CD45RA+ positively selected. The receptors shown here come from a young woman in good health.

This chain uses TRBV19 with TRBJ2-1; 13 bases agree with TRBD2. With 4 bases clipped from V and 9 bases from J, the junction kept 9 bases outside the gene matches. The CDR3 is made up of 16 amino acids. Germline V CDR1 and CDR2: LNHDA, SQIVND (reference sequence). The DNA for the CDR3 is TGTGCCAGTAGTACACGGACTAGCGGGAGCGGAGGTGAGCAGTTCTTC. Translating gives CASSTRTSGSGGEQFF.

The chain joins TRBV6-6 to TRBJ2-2; 8 bases map to TRBD2. This CDR3 contains 16 residues. CDR1 is MNHNY, CDR2 SVGAGI, per germline (reference sequence). V lost 4 bases to trimming and J lost 0 bases; unmatched junction nucleotides: 4. DNA of the CDR3: TGTGCCAGCAGTTTCAGTAGCGGGACGAACACCGGGGAGCTGTTTTTT. Residues: CASSFSSGTNTGELFF.

The chain couples TRBV5-5 to TRBJ2-7, with D unclear. V gave up 4 bases and J gave up 0 bases, with 8 bases separating them. The CDR3 extends over 13 amino acids. From germline, CDR1 is SGHKS and CDR2 YYEKEE (reference sequence). The CDR3 DNA sequence: TGTGCCAGCAGCCCGTCCGGCTCCTACGAGCAGTACTTC. Translation: CASSPSGSYEQYF.

The sample holds one count of this clone. The sample contains more than one DNA sequence encoding this CDR3. The rearrangement uses TRBV28 and TRBJ2-7; 9 bases line up with TRBD1. V dropped 5 bases and J dropped 4; count of bases not matched to a gene: 9. From germline, CDR1 is MDHEN and CDR2 SYDVKM. CDR3 length equals 15 residues. The DNA for the CDR3 is TGTGCCAGCAGTCCTCTCGGACAGGGGAGGTACGAGCAGTACTTC. Amino acids: CASSPLGQGRYEQYF.

The chain has TRBV11-2 and TRBJ2-7; D remains ambiguous. The ends were cut back, 4 bases at V and 1 base at J, with 17 bases in the middle. In germline, CDR1 is SGHAT, CDR2 FQNNGV. The CDR3 spans 16 residues. The CDR3 sequence: CASSSDSGRGSYEQYF. The CDR3 nucleotides read TGTGCCAGCAGCTCAGACTCCGGCAGAGGTTCCTACGAGCAGTACTTC.

To note about this clone: The same CDR3 arises from other DNA sequences in this sample as well. This chain joins TRBV9 and TRBJ2-5; D remains unclear. CDR1 is SGDLS and CDR2 is YYNGEE in the germline V gene. CDR3 size: 14 residues. The V gene lost 0 bases and the J gene lost 1 base, with 7 bases spanning the gap. CDR3 residues: CASSVGGRQETQYF. The CDR3 nucleotides are TGTGCCAGCAGCGTAGGTGGCCGCCAAGAGACCCAGTACTTC.

J is TRBJ2-5 and V is TRBV7-9; D is possibly TRBD1 or TRBD2 (5 bases each). This CDR3 region has 14 residues. V was shortened by 2 bases and J by 3 bases, with 10 bases between the two germline ends. CDR1 SEHNR and CDR2 FQNEAQ come from the germline V gene (reference sequence). The CDR3 coding sequence is TGTGCCAGCAGCTTATTTGGGGGAGAAGAGACCCAGTACTTC. Translated: CASSLFGGEETQYF.

This chain links TRBV6-1 with TRBJ2-3; weak D call: TRBD2 (6 bases). The V gene's germline CDR1 is MNHNS and CDR2 SASEGT. The CDR3 covers 15 residues. Trimming shortened V by 6 bases and J by 4 bases, and 17 bases separated the two germline ends. CDR3 DNA: TGTGCCAGCAGCAATCCGGGACTCAACCCAGATACGCAGTATTTT. Translated, it gives CASSNPGLNPDTQYF.

This chain connects TRBV19 to TRBJ2-3, with D maybe TRBD2 (6 bases). The CDR3 runs to 14 residues. Germline values: CDR1 LNHDA, CDR2 SQIVND (reference sequence). The ends were cut back, 5 bases at V and 5 bases at J, with 14 bases in the middle. CDR3 in amino acids: CASSLAGKRDTQYF. CDR3 bases: TGTGCCAGTAGTCTCGCGGGGAAAAGAGATACGCAGTATTTT.

J is TRBJ1-1 and V is TRBV7-9; D call uncertain. The CDR3 spans 13 residues. Germline V gene data show CDR1 as SEHNR and CDR2 as FQNEAQ (reference sequence). Trimming stripped 2 bases from V and 0 bases from J, with 4 bases between. This chain's CDR3 is CASSLPMNTEAFF. CDR3 sequence (DNA): TGTGCCAGCAGCTTACCGATGAACACTGAAGCTTTCTTT.

The chain has TRBV28 and TRBJ2-7, with TRBD2 identical over 8 bases. V lost 6 bases to trimming and J lost 3 bases; unmatched junction nucleotides: 13. The V gene's germline CDR1 is MDHEN and CDR2 SYDVKM. CDR3 length: 16 residues. CDR3 sequence: CASRRRSAGVVYEQYF. The CDR3 DNA is TGTGCCAGCAGGAGGCGGTCAGCGGGAGTGGTCTACGAGCAGTACTTC.

The CDR3 DNA reads TGTGCCAGCAGTTTAGGCCGGGACAGGGGTCACAATCAGCCCCAGCATTTT. It yields the protein CASSLGRDRGHNQPQHF. The chain has TRBV28 and TRBJ1-5, with 10 positions matching TRBD1. CDR1 is MDHEN, CDR2 SYDVKM, per germline. This CDR3 is built from 17 residues. Trimming removed 2 bases from V and 3 bases from J; junction bases left unmatched: 7.

The rearrangement joins TRBV9 to TRBJ2-7; 7 bases align to TRBD2. CDR1 is SGDLS and CDR2 is YYNGEE in the germline V gene. The V gene end was trimmed by 0 bases and the J gene end by 7 bases; junction bases not matched to a gene: 7. The CDR3 is 14 amino acids. Written as DNA, the CDR3 is TGTGCCAGCAGCGTAGGGAGACTAGCTGGGGAGCAGTACTTC. It specifies CASSVGRLAGEQYF.

V gene TRBV11-1 combines with J gene TRBJ1-1, with D maybe TRBD1 (5 bases). The germline CDR1 and CDR2 sequences are SGHAT and FQDESV (reference sequence). V was clipped by 3 bases and J by 0 bases, with 11 bases between them. This CDR3 is 15 amino acids long. CDR3 DNA sequence: TGTGCCAGCAGCTTGCAGGGCAATATGAACACTGAAGCTTTCTTT. Translated: CASSLQGNMNTEAFF.

The V and J genes are TRBV7-2 and TRBJ2-1, with D tentatively TRBD2 (6 bases). Germline CDR1 is SGHTA and CDR2 is FQGNSA. The CDR3 has 15 residues. V lost 6 bases to trimming and J lost 7 bases, with 19 bases between them. CDR3 in DNA: TGTGCCAGCAGTTCAAGACCCCGGGGGTGGAATGAGCAGTTCTTC. This translates into CASSSRPRGWNEQFF.

The gene calls are TRBV5-6 and TRBJ1-2; 9 nucleotides agree with TRBD1. The CDR3 covers 18 residues. V lost 1 base, J lost 4 bases, and 14 bases stayed unmatched. Germline assignment: CDR1 SGHDT and CDR2 YYEEEE. The CDR3 region is CASSLYFRGTGTFYGYTF. The DNA of the CDR3 is TGTGCCAGCAGCTTGTACTTTAGGGGGACAGGGACTTTCTATGGCTACACCTTC.

The chain recombines TRBV7-2 with TRBJ2-4, with a weak D call TRBD2 (5 bases). This CDR3 comprises 14 residues. Germline-derived CDR1 and CDR2 are SGHTA and FQGNSA. Trimming shortened V by 5 bases and J by 0 bases, and 8 bases separated the two germline ends. The CDR3 DNA reads TGTGCCAGCAGCGACGGACTAGCCAAAAACATTCAGTACTTC. It translates to CASSDGLAKNIQYF.

This clone was detected once. V usage is TRBV4-1 and J usage is TRBJ2-5; 8 positions match TRBD1. Gene TRBJ2-7 matches the end of the DNA better, so the J call may be wrong. Germline CDR1 and CDR2: MGHRA and YSYEKL. The CDR3 length is 17 residues. In DNA form, the CDR3 reads TGCGCCAGCAGCCAAGGGCCCCGGGACAGGTCCCCCTACGAGCAGTACTTC. It codes for CASSQGPRDRSPYEQYF.

The CDR3 sequence is CASSFRAETYGTQYF. The CDR3 bases are TGCGCCAGCAGCTTTCGAGCGGAGACGTACGGTACCCAGTACTTC. The genes are TRBV5-1 and TRBJ2-5; a possible D gene is TRBD2 (5 bases). The CDR3 has 15 residues. V lost 2 bases and J lost 8, with 19 bases in between. Germline V gives CDR1 SGHRS, CDR2 YFSETQ.

This clone came up once. CDR3 amino acids: CASSTRDAYNEQFF. The DNA of the CDR3 is TGTGCCAGCAGTACCCGGGACGCATACAATGAGCAGTTCTTC. This chain links TRBV6-6 with TRBJ2-1, with D possibly being TRBD1 or TRBD2 (5 bases each). Per the germline V gene, CDR1 is MNHNY and CDR2 is SVGAGI (reference sequence). This CDR3 has 14 amino acids. Trimming removed 5 bases from V and 4 bases from J, with 12 bases in between.

The CDR3: CAISESLNYGYTF. CDR3 bases: TGTGCCATCAGTGAGTCTCTTAACTATGGCTACACCTTC. The chain combines TRBV10-3 with TRBJ1-2; D uncertain. Trimming removed 0 bases from V and 1 base from J, with 3 bases in between. This CDR3 has 13 amino acids. Per the germline V gene, CDR1 is ENHRY and CDR2 is SYGVKD.

The chain has TRBV5-1 and TRBJ2-2; 14 bases agree with TRBD2. Trimming cost V 4 bases and J 4 bases; bases outside gene matches: 3. The length of the CDR3 is 16 residues. Germline loops: CDR1 SGHRS, CDR2 YFSETQ. CDR3 nucleotides: TGCGCCAGCAGCAGGGGACTAGCGGGAGTCACCGGGGAGCTGTTTTTT. Protein sequence: CASSRGLAGVTGELFF.

The chain employs TRBV7-9 and TRBJ2-4, with D uncertain. The CDR3 contains 14 residues. The ends were cut back, 5 bases at V and 0 bases at J, with 8 bases in the middle. Germline loops: CDR1 SEHNR, CDR2 FQNEAQ (reference sequence). The CDR3 is CASSDFLAKNIQYF. DNA for the CDR3: TGTGCCAGCAGCGATTTCCTAGCCAAAAACATTCAGTACTTC.

The V call is TRBV18, the J call TRBJ2-7, with D perhaps matching TRBD2 (5 bases). The CDR3 totals 16 residues. V was pared by 3 bases and J by 2 bases, with 17 bases between. CDR1 and CDR2 (germline): KGHSH, LQKENI. CDR3: CASSPTSDQRAYEQYF. The DNA for the CDR3 is TGTGCCAGCTCACCGACATCAGACCAGAGGGCCTACGAGCAGTACTTC.

About this clone itself: This sample includes further DNA sequences coding for the same CDR3. V gene TRBV11-2 combines with J gene TRBJ2-7; TRBD1 aligns across 10 bases. From germline, CDR1 is SGHAT and CDR2 FQNNGV. V lost 5 bases, J lost 5 bases, and 9 bases stayed unmatched. This CDR3 has 15 amino acids. Here the CDR3 DNA reads TGTGCCAGCAGCCGTCCCGGGACAGGGGCGGACGAGCAGTACTTC. Its protein product is CASSRPGTGADEQYF.

The V call is TRBV5-1, the J call TRBJ2-3; 10 nucleotides line up with TRBD2. The CDR3 spans 20 residues. Germline trimming cut 2 bases from V and 3 bases from J; bases unmatched to any gene: 18. Germline V CDR1 and CDR2: SGHRS, YFSETQ. The CDR3 sequence: CASSFLPLAGVMGSTDTQYF. In nucleotides, the CDR3 is TGCGCCAGCAGCTTCCTCCCTCTAGCGGGAGTGATGGGGTCAACAGATACGCAGTATTTT.

This clone came up once. The genes are TRBV25-1 and TRBJ2-7; 10 positions match TRBD1. After removal of 3 bases from V and 2 bases from J, the junction contained 1 base not matched to a gene. Per germline, CDR1 MGHDK and CDR2 SYGVNS. This CDR3 region has 14 residues. In nucleotides, the CDR3 is TGTGCCAGCAGTGATGACAGGGGGCCCTACGAGCAGTACTTC. Protein product: CASSDDRGPYEQYF.

This clone was recorded only once. The chain recombines TRBV28 with TRBJ2-2; D assignment may be TRBD1 or TRBD2 (5 bases each). Deletions cut 6 bases from V and 2 bases from J, with 10 bases between. Per germline, CDR1 MDHEN and CDR2 SYDVKM. There are 14 residues in the CDR3. CDR3 protein: CASRSGPNTGELFF. The CDR3 DNA is TGTGCCAGCAGGTCGGGACCCAACACCGGGGAGCTGTTTTTT.

This rearrangement joins TRBV7-8 to TRBJ1-1; the D is unclear. V lost 5 bases to trimming and J lost 1 base, with 17 bases between them. This CDR3 is built from 16 residues. Looked up from germline, CDR1 is SGHVS and CDR2 is FQNEAQ. The CDR3 DNA reads as TGTGCCAGCAGCCTACATCTCTGGACGGAGAACACTGAAGCTTTCTTT. It codes for CASSLHLWTENTEAFF.

J is TRBJ2-3 and V is TRBV5-1; 8 bases are shared with TRBD2. The CDR3 loop spans 14 amino acids. V lost 7 bases to trimming and J lost 0 bases; unmatched junction nucleotides: 4. Germline V gene data show CDR1 as SGHRS and CDR2 as YFSETQ. CDR3 nucleotide sequence: TGCGCCAGCGGGCGACTAGCGAGCACAGATACGCAGTATTTT. The encoded protein is CASGRLASTDTQYF.

The chain's CDR3 is CASSPTGQGLTDTQYF. CDR3 in DNA: TGCGCCAGCAGCCCTACTGGGCAAGGGCTCACAGATACGCAGTATTTT. The gene calls are TRBV5-1 and TRBJ2-3; D call uncertain. V was pared by 4 bases and J by 2 bases, with 17 bases between. The germline gives CDR1 SGHRS, CDR2 YFSETQ. The CDR3 is 16 amino acids.